Listed below are T cell receptor beta chains from one sample, sequenced in a study of regulatory T cells in long-lasting Graves disease. TCRdb re-derived calls from the multiplex PCR reads in MiXCR, one entry per CDR3 protein. The table includes hundreds of thousands of distinct CDR3 sequences, approximately 29% detected once. The sample here was peripheral blood mononuclear cells (PBMCs), taken when the disease was refractory, from a patient treated with antithyroid drugs. These receptors were collected from a female donor with Graves disease. Each CDR3 is given with its conserved first and last residue. The order of the fields is J gene, V gene, clone size, D gene, CDR3 DNA, CDR3 protein. D genes are given only for firm matches. Clone size, where shown, is once, few, many, or a class for clones that have expanded.

J gene: TRBJ2-7
V gene: TRBV12-3/TRBV12-4
clone size: -
D gene: TRBD1
CDR3 DNA: TGTGCCAGCAGCAAGACAGGGGACGAGCAGTACTTC
CDR3 protein: CASSKTGDEQYF

J gene: TRBJ2-7
V gene: TRBV5-6
clone size: few
D gene: -
CDR3 DNA: TGTGCCAGCAGCTTGGCCAGGGCCGTCTCCTACGAGCAGTACTTC
CDR3 protein: CASSLARAVSYEQYF

J gene: TRBJ1-1
V gene: TRBV9
clone size: few
D gene: -
CDR3 DNA: TGTGCCAGCAGCGTATCTTGGGGGTACGGCACTGAAGCTTTCTTT
CDR3 protein: CASSVSWGYGTEAFF

J gene: TRBJ1-1
V gene: TRBV9
clone size: -
D gene: -
CDR3 DNA: TGTGCCAGCAGCCCCAGGACCGCAACGAACACTGAAGCTTTCTTT
CDR3 protein: CASSPRTATNTEAFF

J gene: TRBJ1-5
V gene: TRBV30
clone size: -
D gene: -
CDR3 DNA: TGTGCCTGGGGAGGGGGTAGCAATCAGCCCCAGCATTTT
CDR3 protein: CAWGGGSNQPQHF

J gene: TRBJ1-4
V gene: TRBV6-1
clone size: few
D gene: -
CDR3 DNA: TGTGCCAGCACCCGATTGGACGGTAATGAAAAACTGTTTTTT
CDR3 protein: CASTRLDGNEKLFF

J gene: TRBJ2-5
V gene: TRBV11-2
clone size: many
D gene: -
CDR3 DNA: TGTGCCAGCAGCATACAAGAGACCCAGTACTTC
CDR3 protein: CASSIQETQYF

J gene: TRBJ1-1
V gene: TRBV28
clone size: few
D gene: -
CDR3 DNA: TGTGCCAGTACCAAGACGACAGGCATGAACACTGAAGCTTTCTTT
CDR3 protein: CASTKTTGMNTEAFF

J gene: TRBJ2-4
V gene: TRBV5-5
clone size: few
D gene: -
CDR3 DNA: TGTGCCAGCAGCTTGGCCATAAACCTAGCCAAAAACATTCAGTACTTC
CDR3 protein: CASSLAINLAKNIQYF

J gene: TRBJ1-1
V gene: TRBV5-5
clone size: -
D gene: -
CDR3 DNA: TGTGCCAGCAGCTTGGGGGGGGTGGGGGACACTGAAGCTTTCTTT
CDR3 protein: CASSLGGVGDTEAFF

J gene: TRBJ1-2
V gene: TRBV7-9
clone size: few
D gene: -
CDR3 DNA: TGTGCCAGCAGCTTAGCGACTAACAGGGCGCATGGCTACACCTTC
CDR3 protein: CASSLATNRAHGYTF

J gene: TRBJ2-2
V gene: TRBV20-1
clone size: few
D gene: TRBD2
CDR3 DNA: TGCAGTGCAAGACTAGCGGGAGGCCCCGGGGAGCTGTTTTTT
CDR3 protein: CSARLAGGPGELFF

J gene: TRBJ1-2
V gene: TRBV30
clone size: few
D gene: -
CDR3 DNA: TGTGCCTGGAGTTTAGCTAACTATGGCTACACCTTC
CDR3 protein: CAWSLANYGYTF

J gene: TRBJ2-5
V gene: TRBV12-3/TRBV12-4
clone size: once
D gene: -
CDR3 DNA: TGTGCCAGCAGTCACACCGTCGGAGGCGGACAAGAGACCCAGTACTTC
CDR3 protein: CASSHTVGGGQETQYF